Shown below are 27 T cell receptor beta chains from a single sample sequenced in a study of shared clonotypes between healthy human individuals. Some clones are missing from TCRdb's copy, which holds only in-frame ones; the method was immunoSEQ multiplex PCR. The sample contains 2 million or so clones, just under 95% of which appear only once. CD8 cells classed as naive were CD45RO-negative and positively selected for CCR7, excluding terminally differentiated effector memory CD45RA+ cells. The source material was naive CD8+ T cells sorted from blood. The receptor source for this set is a young man in good health.

The chain uses TRBV4-1 and TRBJ2-3, with 8 bases aligning to TRBD2. Germline CDR1 and CDR2: MGHRA and YSYEKL. The trim removed 0 bases at V and 4 bases at J, leaving 9 bases unmatched. There are 17 residues in the CDR3. The CDR3: CASSQEVRLAYSDTQYF. The CDR3, as DNA: TGCGCCAGCAGCCAAGAGGTGAGACTAGCGTATTCAGATACGCAGTATTTT.

V and J are TRBV6-5 and TRBJ2-7; D gene uncertain. Per germline, CDR1 MNHEY and CDR2 SVGAGI. This CDR3 spans 12 amino acids. Trimming took 6 bases from V and 7 from J, leaving 13 bases between them. The chain's CDR3 is CASSPDGWEQYF. As DNA, the CDR3 is TGTGCCAGCAGCCCCGACGGATGGGAGCAGTACTTC.

J is TRBJ1-5 and V is TRBV4-3; D is unclear. This CDR3 contains 15 residues. The germline V gene encodes CDR1 LGHNA and CDR2 YSLEER. The ends were cut back, 4 bases at V and 1 base at J, with 11 bases in the middle. This CDR3 reads CASSPTAESNQPQHF. The CDR3 bases are TGCGCCAGCAGCCCCACGGCAGAAAGCAATCAGCCCCAGCATTTT.

The J gene is TRBJ1-1, the V gene TRBV28; tentatively, D is TRBD1 (5 bases). Germline V gene lookup returns CDR1 MDHEN and CDR2 SYDVKM. With 3 bases removed from V and 5 bases from J, the gap between germline ends came to 16 bases. The CDR3 loop spans 15 amino acids. The CDR3 sequence: CASSLFGASGTEAFF. The CDR3 coding sequence is TGTGCCAGCAGTTTGTTCGGGGCTAGCGGTACTGAAGCTTTCTTT.

CDR3 protein: CASTPRTRSYEQYF. CDR3 bases: TGTGCCAGCACCCCCAGGACGCGCTCCTACGAGCAGTACTTC. The chain uses TRBV7-9 and TRBJ2-7; D not resolved. The CDR3 is made up of 14 amino acids. With 7 bases removed from V and 0 bases from J, the gap between germline ends came to 13 bases. Germline CDR1 SEHNR, CDR2 FQNEAQ (reference sequence).

The chain links TRBV28 to TRBJ2-7, with a weak D call TRBD1 (6 bases). The CDR3 runs 16 residues. Trimming removed 6 bases from V and 3 bases from J, with 21 bases in between. Germline CDR1 is MDHEN and CDR2 is SYDVKM. The DNA for the CDR3 is TGTGCCAGCAGGCAAATCTCCGGGGACACCCGCTACGAGCAGTACTTC. Its translation is CASRQISGDTRYEQYF.

The J gene is TRBJ2-7, the V gene TRBV4-1, with TRBD1 as a possible D gene (6 bases). With 1 base removed from V and 5 bases from J, the gap between germline ends came to 12 bases. This CDR3 comprises 14 residues. Per germline, CDR1 MGHRA and CDR2 YSYEKL. The CDR3 here is CASSQVGGSNEQYF. The CDR3 DNA reads TGCGCCAGCAGCCAAGTAGGGGGTTCCAACGAGCAGTACTTC.

The genes are TRBV6-5 and TRBJ2-7; the D is unclear. CDR3 length equals 14 residues. Germline V gene sequence: CDR1 MNHEY, CDR2 SVGAGI. V was shortened by 0 bases and J by 4 bases, with 10 bases between the two germline ends. Here the CDR3 reads CASSYSVTEYEQYF. CDR3 bases: TGTGCCAGCAGTTACTCGGTAACGGAGTACGAGCAGTACTTC.

The chain has TRBV9 and TRBJ2-3; 10 bases are a match to TRBD2. The CDR3 totals 16 residues. Losses at the gene ends were 0 bases for V and 6 bases for J; bases not matched to a gene: 7. Germline CDR1 reads SGDLS; CDR2 reads YYNGEE. CDR3 loop: CASSVGLAGERDTQYF. The DNA of the CDR3 is TGTGCCAGCAGCGTAGGGCTAGCGGGGGAAAGGGATACGCAGTATTTT.

The gene calls are TRBV9 and TRBJ2-7; no clear D gene. The CDR3 runs to 15 residues. CDR1 is SGDLS and CDR2 is YYNGEE in the germline V gene. V dropped 0 bases and J dropped 3 bases, with 13 bases sitting between them. CDR3: CASSVASGLYYEQYF. CDR3 in DNA: TGTGCCAGCAGCGTAGCCTCAGGCCTGTACTACGAGCAGTACTTC.

CDR3 nucleotide sequence: TGTGCCAGCAGCTGGCTAGGGGCAAACACTGAAGCTTTCTTT. Its translation is CASSWLGANTEAFF. The chain combines TRBV5-4 with TRBJ1-1, with D perhaps TRBD1 (5 bases). The CDR3 length is 14 residues. The germline V gene has CDR1 SGHNT and CDR2 YYREEE (reference sequence). Deletions cut 3 bases from V and 2 bases from J, with 11 bases between.

This clone was seen only a few times. The chain carries TRBV5-1 and TRBJ2-2, with D possibly being TRBD1 (5 bases). The CDR3 spans 15 residues. Germline V gene lookup returns CDR1 SGHRS and CDR2 YFSETQ. V dropped 2 bases and J dropped 4 bases, with 12 bases sitting between them. The CDR3 loop reads CASSLRGSGTGELFF. DNA for the CDR3: TGCGCCAGCAGCTTAAGGGGCTCGGGCACCGGGGAGCTGTTTTTT.

This clone is a singleton in its sample. This same CDR3 is encoded by further DNA sequences in the sample. This chain joins TRBV9 and TRBJ2-1; perhaps TRBD2 as D (7 bases). Germline values: CDR1 SGDLS, CDR2 YYNGEE. CDR3 length equals 15 residues. The V gene lost 0 bases and the J gene lost 4 bases, with 11 bases spanning the gap. In DNA, the CDR3 is TGTGCCAGCAGCGTAGGCGGGGGCACGTACAATGAGCAGTTCTTC. Translated, it gives CASSVGGGTYNEQFF.

About this clone: This specimen includes other DNA sequences encoding the same CDR3. The rearrangement links TRBV27 to TRBJ1-1, with D perhaps TRBD1 (5 bases). Germline V gives CDR1 MNHEY, CDR2 SMNVEV (reference sequence). V was clipped by 4 bases and J by 4 bases, with 10 bases between them. This CDR3 spans 13 amino acids. This CDR3 reads CASSWGVRTEAFF. CDR3 sequence (DNA): TGTGCCAGCAGTTGGGGGGTTCGCACTGAAGCTTTCTTT.

The chain uses TRBV30 and TRBJ2-1, with 8 bases matching TRBD1. The germline CDR1 and CDR2 sequences are GTSNPN and SVGIG (reference sequence). Losses at the gene ends were 5 bases for V and 2 bases for J; bases not matched to a gene: 5. The CDR3 totals 14 residues. The CDR3 protein is CAWGTGMAYNEQFF. The CDR3 nucleotides are TGTGCCTGGGGGACAGGTATGGCCTACAATGAGCAGTTCTTC.

This clone appeared a single time. The V call is TRBV2, the J call TRBJ2-1, with 7 bases matching TRBD2. The CDR3 is 14 amino acids. With V trimmed by 6 bases and J by 4 bases, 6 bases remained unmatched. Germline values: CDR1 SNHLY, CDR2 FYNNEI. As DNA, the CDR3 is TGTGCCAGCAGCAAAAGCGGGATTTACAATGAGCAGTTCTTC. As protein: CASSKSGIYNEQFF.

This clone was detected only once. The chain joins TRBV12-1 to TRBJ2-1. TRBV12-1 is tagged as a pseudogene. This CDR3 has 18 amino acids. The CDR3 protein is CASSFEGPRGSSYNEQFF. Here the CDR3 DNA reads TGTGCCAGCAGCTTTGAGGGCCCCCGCGGCAGCTCCTACAATGAGCAGTTCTTC.

The sample holds one count of this clone. This chain links TRBV4-3 with TRBJ2-3, with 9 bases identical to TRBD2. The CDR3 loop spans 18 amino acids. V shed 0 bases and J 0 bases; nucleotides not matched to a gene: 7. Germline CDR1 and CDR2: LGHNA and YSLEER. The CDR3 reads CASSQDGFLAGSTDTQYF. For the CDR3, the DNA is TGCGCCAGCAGCCAAGATGGTTTCCTAGCGGGAAGCACAGATACGCAGTATTTT.

This clone was observed a single time. CDR3 coding DNA: TGTGCCAGTAGTATCGGGACACCTCTCGAGCAGTACTTC. Amino acid sequence: CASSIGTPLEQYF. This chain joins TRBV19 and TRBJ2-7; tentative D call: TRBD1 (6 bases). Trimming removed 3 bases at V and 6 bases at J, with 12 bases between. This CDR3 is built from 13 residues. Germline lookup yields CDR1 LNHDA and CDR2 SQIVND (reference sequence).

In nucleotides, the CDR3 is TGTGCCAGCAGCTTAGGCCCGACTGGCGGGGGGCTTACAGATACGCAGTATTTT. Amino acids: CASSLGPTGGGLTDTQYF. The rearrangement joins TRBV7-2 to TRBJ2-3, with 8 positions matching TRBD2. Unmatched junction bases numbered 12, after V lost 1 base and J lost 3 bases. CDR3 length: 18 residues. Germline loops: CDR1 SGHTA, CDR2 FQGNSA.

The chain recombines TRBV30 with TRBJ1-4; D gene unclear. Germline-derived CDR1 and CDR2 are GTSNPN and SVGIG (reference sequence). There are 13 residues in the CDR3. V lost 3 bases and J 1 base, leaving 6 bases between the germline ends. The CDR3 DNA sequence: TGTGCCTGGAGCGGGATAACTAATGAAAAACTGTTTTTT. Amino acid sequence: CAWSGITNEKLFF.

V usage is TRBV28 and J usage is TRBJ2-7; no firm D call. Trimming took 5 bases from V and 5 from J, leaving 7 bases between them. CDR1 is MDHEN and CDR2 is SYDVKM in the germline V gene. CDR3 length: 11 residues. CDR3 sequence reads: CASSIQDEQYF. The CDR3 DNA reads TGTGCCAGCAGTATACAAGACGAGCAGTACTTC. Based on the CDR3 plus reference TRBV28 and TRBJ2-7, the full variable domain is DVKVTQSSRYLVKRTGEKVFLECVQDMDHENMFWYRQDPGLGLRLIYFSYDVKMKEKGDIPEGYSVSREKKERFSLILESASTNQTSMYLCASSIQDEQYFGPGTRLTVT.

J is TRBJ2-1 and V is TRBV4-1, with D possibly TRBD2 on 5 matching bases. V was cut by 1 base and J by 5 bases, with 9 bases left in between. This CDR3 comprises 14 residues. The germline CDR1 and CDR2 sequences are MGHRA and YSYEKL. The CDR3, as DNA: TGCGCCAGCAGCCAAGTTGGACTTAACAATGAGCAGTTCTTC. Protein sequence: CASSQVGLNNEQFF.

This chain uses TRBV27 with TRBJ2-7, with D possibly called TRBD1 or TRBD2 (6 bases each). CDR1 is MNHEY and CDR2 is SMNVEV in the germline V gene (reference sequence). The V end was cut by 6 bases, the J end by 3 bases, with 21 bases between. This CDR3 region has 16 residues. CDR3 in amino acids: CASRKTAGGGYYEQYF. The CDR3 nucleotides are TGTGCCAGCAGAAAAACTGCCGGGGGCGGTTACTACGAGCAGTACTTC.

The chain joins TRBV28 to TRBJ2-7; D may be TRBD1 or TRBD2 (5 bases each). The ends were cut back, 6 bases at V and 2 bases at J, with 14 bases in the middle. This CDR3 has 14 residues. Germline CDR1 MDHEN, CDR2 SYDVKM. The CDR3 DNA is TGTGCCAGCAGCCTCAGGGACGGGGCCTACGAGCAGTACTTC. It encodes CASSLRDGAYEQYF.

The chain has TRBV7-9 and TRBJ1-6; no clear D gene. Trimming cost V 3 bases and J 6 bases, with 15 bases left between them. Germline CDR1 and CDR2: SEHNR and FQNEAQ (reference sequence). The CDR3 length is 16 residues. CDR3 sequence reads: CASSFDGLLTNSPLHF. The CDR3, as DNA: TGTGCCAGCAGCTTCGACGGCCTTTTAACTAATTCACCCCTCCACTTT.

The CDR3 sequence is CASSLLSTKETQYF. In nucleotides, the CDR3 is TGTGCCAGCAGTTTACTCTCCACAAAGGAGACCCAGTACTTC. The V call is TRBV27, the J call TRBJ2-5, with no clear D. The CDR3 covers 14 residues. Germline values: CDR1 MNHEY, CDR2 SMNVEV (reference sequence). Trimming removed 2 bases from V and 5 bases from J, with 12 bases in between.